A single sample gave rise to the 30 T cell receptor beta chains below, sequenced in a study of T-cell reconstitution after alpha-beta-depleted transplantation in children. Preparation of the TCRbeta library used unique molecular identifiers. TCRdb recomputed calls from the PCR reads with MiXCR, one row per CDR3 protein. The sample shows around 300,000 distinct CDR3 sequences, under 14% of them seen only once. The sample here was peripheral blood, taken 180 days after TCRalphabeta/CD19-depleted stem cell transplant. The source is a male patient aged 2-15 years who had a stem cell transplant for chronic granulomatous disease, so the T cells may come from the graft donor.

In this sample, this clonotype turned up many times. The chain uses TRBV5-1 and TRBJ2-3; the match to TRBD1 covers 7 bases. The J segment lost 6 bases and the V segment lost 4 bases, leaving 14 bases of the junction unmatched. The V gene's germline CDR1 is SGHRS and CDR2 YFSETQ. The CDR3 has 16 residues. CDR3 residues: CASSEIPGQLRDTQYF. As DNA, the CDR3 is TGCGCCAGCAGCGAAATCCCGGGACAGCTCCGTGATACGCAGTATTTT.

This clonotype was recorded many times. CDR3 DNA: TGTGCCAGCAGCTTTGGTCCATTCGGGGATTCACCCCTCCACTTT. Its translation: CASSFGPFGDSPLHF. This chain links TRBV7-2 with TRBJ1-6; unclear D gene. CDR3 length: 15 amino acids. Germline loops: CDR1 SGHTA, CDR2 FQGNSA. With 3 bases removed from V and 8 bases from J, the gap between germline ends came to 14 bases.

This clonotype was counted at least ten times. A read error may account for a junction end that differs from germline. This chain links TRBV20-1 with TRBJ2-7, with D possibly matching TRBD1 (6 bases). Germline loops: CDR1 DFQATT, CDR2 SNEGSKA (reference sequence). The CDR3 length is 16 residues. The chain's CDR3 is CSAGESTGTITYEQYF. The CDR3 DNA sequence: TGCAGTGCTGGAGAAAGTACCGGGACAATAACCTACGAGCAGTACTTC.

The CDR3 region has the DNA TGTGCCAGCAGTTCCCTCCCCCCGAACACCGGGGAGCTGTTTTTT. This sequence encodes CASSSLPPNTGELFF. The rearrangement links TRBV27 to TRBJ2-2; no firm D call. Germline CDR1 MNHEY, CDR2 SMNVEV (reference sequence). There are 15 residues in the CDR3. Trimming removed 4 bases at V and 0 bases at J, with 9 bases between.

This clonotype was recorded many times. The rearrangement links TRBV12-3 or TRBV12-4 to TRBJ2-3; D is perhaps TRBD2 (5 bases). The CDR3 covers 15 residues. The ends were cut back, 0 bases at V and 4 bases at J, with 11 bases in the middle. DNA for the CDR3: TGTGCCAGCAGTTTAGCGCCTAGCTCGCCAGATACGCAGTATTTT. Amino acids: CASSLAPSSPDTQYF.

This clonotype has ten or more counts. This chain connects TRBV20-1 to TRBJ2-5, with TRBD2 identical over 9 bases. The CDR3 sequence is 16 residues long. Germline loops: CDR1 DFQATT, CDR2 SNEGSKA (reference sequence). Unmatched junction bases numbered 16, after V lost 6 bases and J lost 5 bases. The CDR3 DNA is TGCAGTGCCCGCCGGGGCGGGAGGGCCCCCGAGGAGACCCAGTACTTC. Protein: CSARRGGRAPEETQYF.

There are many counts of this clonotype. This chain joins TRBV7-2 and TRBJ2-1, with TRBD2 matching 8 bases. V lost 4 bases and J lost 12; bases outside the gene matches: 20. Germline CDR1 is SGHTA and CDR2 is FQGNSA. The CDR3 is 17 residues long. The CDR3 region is CASSSVAGGAGLQGQFF. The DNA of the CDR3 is TGTGCCAGCAGCTCGGTAGCCGGGGGGGCGGGTTTACAGGGGCAGTTCTTC. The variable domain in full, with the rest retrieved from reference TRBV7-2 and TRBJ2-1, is GAGVSQSPSNKVTEKGKDVELRCDPISGHTALYWYRQSLGQGLEFLIYFQGNSAPDKSGLPSDRFSAERTGGSVSTLTIQRTQQEDSAVYLCASSSVAGGAGLQGQFFGPGTRLTVL.

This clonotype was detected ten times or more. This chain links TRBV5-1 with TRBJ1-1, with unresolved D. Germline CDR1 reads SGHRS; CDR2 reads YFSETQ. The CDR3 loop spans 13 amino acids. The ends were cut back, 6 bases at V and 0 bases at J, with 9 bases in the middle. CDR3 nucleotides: TGCGCCAGCATCGCGGACCTGAACACTGAAGCTTTCTTT. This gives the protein CASIADLNTEAFF.

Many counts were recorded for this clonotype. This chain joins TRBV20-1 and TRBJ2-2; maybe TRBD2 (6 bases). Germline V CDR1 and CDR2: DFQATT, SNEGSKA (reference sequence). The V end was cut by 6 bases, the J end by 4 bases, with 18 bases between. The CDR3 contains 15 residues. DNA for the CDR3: TGCAGTGCCCGGAGGGACCGACGCGGCACCGGGGAGCTGTTTTTT. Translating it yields CSARRDRRGTGELFF.

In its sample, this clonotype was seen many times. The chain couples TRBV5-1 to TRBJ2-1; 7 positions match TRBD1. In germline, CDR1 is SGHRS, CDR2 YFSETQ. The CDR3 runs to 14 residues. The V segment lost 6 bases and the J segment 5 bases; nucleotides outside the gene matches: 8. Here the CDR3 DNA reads TGCGCCAGCAACCGGGACAGAGCTAACAATGAGCAGTTCTTC. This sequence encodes CASNRDRANNEQFF.

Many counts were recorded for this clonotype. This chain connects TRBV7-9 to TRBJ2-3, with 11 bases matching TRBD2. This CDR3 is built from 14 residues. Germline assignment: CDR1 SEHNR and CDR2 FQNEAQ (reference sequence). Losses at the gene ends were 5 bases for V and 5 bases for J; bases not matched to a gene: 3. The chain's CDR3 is CASSGGLAEDTQYF. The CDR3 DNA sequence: TGTGCCAGCAGCGGGGGACTAGCGGAAGATACGCAGTATTTT.

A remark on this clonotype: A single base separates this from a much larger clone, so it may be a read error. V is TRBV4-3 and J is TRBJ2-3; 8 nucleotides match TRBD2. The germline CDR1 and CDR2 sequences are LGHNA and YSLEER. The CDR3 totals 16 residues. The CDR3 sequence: CAISQVEAGAGDTQYF. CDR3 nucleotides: TGCGCCATCAGCCAAGTAGAAGCGGGGGCTGGAGATACGCAGTATTTT.

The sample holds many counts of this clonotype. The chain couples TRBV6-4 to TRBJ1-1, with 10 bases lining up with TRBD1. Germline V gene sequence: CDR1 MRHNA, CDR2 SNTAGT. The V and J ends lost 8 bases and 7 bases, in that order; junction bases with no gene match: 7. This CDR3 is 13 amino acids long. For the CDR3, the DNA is TGTGCCAGCGGAGACAGGGGGCAAGGTGAAGCTTTCTTT. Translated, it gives CASGDRGQGEAFF.

This chain's CDR3 is CASGLNPGAFRNSPLHF. The CDR3 coding sequence is TGTGCTAGTGGTTTGAATCCAGGGGCATTTCGTAATTCACCCCTCCACTTT. The V and J genes are TRBV12-5 and TRBJ1-6; TRBD1 is a possible D gene (6 bases). V lost 2 bases, J lost 6 bases, and 17 bases lay in between. The CDR3 totals 17 residues. In germline, CDR1 is LGHNT, CDR2 FRNRAP.

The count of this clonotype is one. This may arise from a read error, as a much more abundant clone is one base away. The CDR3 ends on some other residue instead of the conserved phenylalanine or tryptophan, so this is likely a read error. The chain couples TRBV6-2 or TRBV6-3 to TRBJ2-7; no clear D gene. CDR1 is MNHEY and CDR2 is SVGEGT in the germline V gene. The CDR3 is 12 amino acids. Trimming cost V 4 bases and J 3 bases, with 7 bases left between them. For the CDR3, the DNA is TGTGCCAGCAGTTGGGATGGCTACGAGCAGTACCTC. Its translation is CASSWDGYEQYL.

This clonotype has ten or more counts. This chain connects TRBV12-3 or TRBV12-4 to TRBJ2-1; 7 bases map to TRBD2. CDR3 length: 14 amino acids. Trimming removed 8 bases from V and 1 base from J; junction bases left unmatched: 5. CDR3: CASLGGSSYNEQFF. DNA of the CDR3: TGTGCCAGCCTGGGAGGGAGTTCCTACAATGAGCAGTTCTTC.

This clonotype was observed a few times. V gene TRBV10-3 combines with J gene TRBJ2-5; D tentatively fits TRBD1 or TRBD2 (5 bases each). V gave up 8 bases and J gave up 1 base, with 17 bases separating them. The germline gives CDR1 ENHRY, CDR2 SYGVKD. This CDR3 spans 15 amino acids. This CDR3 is CAIGPLAGTQETQYF. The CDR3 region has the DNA TGTGCCATCGGTCCCCTCGCCGGGACCCAAGAGACCCAGTACTTC.

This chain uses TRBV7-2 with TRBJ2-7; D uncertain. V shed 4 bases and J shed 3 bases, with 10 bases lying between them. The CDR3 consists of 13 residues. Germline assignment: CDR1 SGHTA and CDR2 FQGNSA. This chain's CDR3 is CASSSVGRYEQYF. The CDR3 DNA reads TGTGCCAGCAGCTCAGTAGGGCGCTACGAGCAGTACTTC.

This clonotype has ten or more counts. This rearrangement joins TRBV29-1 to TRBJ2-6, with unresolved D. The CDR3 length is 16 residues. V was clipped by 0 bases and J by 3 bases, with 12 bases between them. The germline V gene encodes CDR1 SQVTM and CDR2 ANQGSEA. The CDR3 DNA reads TGCAGCGTTGAAGATAACGGGCCTCTTGGGGCCAACGTCCTGACTTTC. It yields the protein CSVEDNGPLGANVLTF.

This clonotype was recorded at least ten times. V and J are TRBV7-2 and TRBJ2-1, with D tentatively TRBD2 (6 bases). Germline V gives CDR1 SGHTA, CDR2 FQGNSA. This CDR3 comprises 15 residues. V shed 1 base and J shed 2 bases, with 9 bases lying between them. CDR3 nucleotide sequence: TGTGCCAGCAGCTTAGTTGGAGGGACCTACAATGAGCAGTTCTTC. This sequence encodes CASSLVGGTYNEQFF.

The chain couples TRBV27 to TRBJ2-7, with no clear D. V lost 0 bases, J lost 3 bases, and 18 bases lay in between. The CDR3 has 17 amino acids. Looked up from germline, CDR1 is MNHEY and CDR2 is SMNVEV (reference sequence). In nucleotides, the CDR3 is TGTGCCAGCAGTTTATCACCCTTCAGATTAAGAGGCTACGAGCAGTACTTC. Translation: CASSLSPFRLRGYEQYF.

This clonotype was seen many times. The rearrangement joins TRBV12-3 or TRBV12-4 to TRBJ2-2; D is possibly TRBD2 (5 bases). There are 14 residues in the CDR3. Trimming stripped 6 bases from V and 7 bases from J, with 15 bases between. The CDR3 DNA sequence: TGTGCCAGCAGCGTGGGAGTTGATGGCGGGGAGCTGTTTTTT. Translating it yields CASSVGVDGGELFF.

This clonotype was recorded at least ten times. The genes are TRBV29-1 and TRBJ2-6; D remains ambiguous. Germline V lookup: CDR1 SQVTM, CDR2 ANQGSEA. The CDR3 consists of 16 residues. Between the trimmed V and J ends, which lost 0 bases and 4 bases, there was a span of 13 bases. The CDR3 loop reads CSVEDPHAGGANVLTF. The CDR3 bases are TGCAGCGTTGAAGATCCTCACGCTGGAGGGGCCAACGTCCTGACTTTC.

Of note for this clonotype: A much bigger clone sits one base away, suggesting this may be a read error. As DNA, the CDR3 is TGCGTCAGCAGCGACGGCAGGGACAGGTACGACGAGCAGTACTTC. This translates into CVSSDGRDRYDEQYF. The chain links TRBV5-1 to TRBJ2-7; TRBD1 matches at 8 bases. The CDR3 spans 15 residues. Looked up from germline, CDR1 is SGHRS and CDR2 is YFSETQ.

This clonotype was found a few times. CDR3 region: CASSLGLAVMETQYF. In DNA, the CDR3 is TGTGCCAGCAGCTTGGGACTAGCGGTAATGGAGACCCAGTACTTC. The chain carries TRBV5-4 and TRBJ2-5; 9 bases agree with TRBD2. The CDR3 contains 15 residues. V lost 0 bases and J lost 5; bases outside the gene matches: 5. Per the germline V gene, CDR1 is SGHNT and CDR2 is YYREEE (reference sequence).

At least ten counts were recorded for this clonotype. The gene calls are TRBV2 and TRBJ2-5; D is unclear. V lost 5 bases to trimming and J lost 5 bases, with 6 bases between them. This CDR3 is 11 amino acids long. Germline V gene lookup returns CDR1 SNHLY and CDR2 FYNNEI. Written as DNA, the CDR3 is TGTGCCAGCAGTATTAGTGAGACCCAGTACTTC. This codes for CASSISETQYF.

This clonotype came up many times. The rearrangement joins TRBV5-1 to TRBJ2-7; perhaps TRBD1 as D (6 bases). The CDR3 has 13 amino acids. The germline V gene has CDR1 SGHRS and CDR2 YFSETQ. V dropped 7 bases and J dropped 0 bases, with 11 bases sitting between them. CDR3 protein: CASRGQISYEQYF. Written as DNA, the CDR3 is TGCGCCAGCCGTGGACAGATCTCCTACGAGCAGTACTTC.

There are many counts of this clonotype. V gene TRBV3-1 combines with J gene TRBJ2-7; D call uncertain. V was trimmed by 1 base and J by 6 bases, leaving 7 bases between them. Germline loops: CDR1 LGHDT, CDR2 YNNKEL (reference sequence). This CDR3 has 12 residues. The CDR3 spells CASSQGKGEQYF. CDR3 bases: TGTGCCAGCAGCCAAGGAAAGGGCGAGCAGTACTTC.

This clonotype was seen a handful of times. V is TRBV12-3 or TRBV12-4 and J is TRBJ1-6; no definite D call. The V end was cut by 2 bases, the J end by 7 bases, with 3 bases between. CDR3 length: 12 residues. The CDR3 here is CASSLKNSPLHF. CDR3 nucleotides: TGTGCCAGCAGTTTAAAGAATTCACCCCTCCACTTT.

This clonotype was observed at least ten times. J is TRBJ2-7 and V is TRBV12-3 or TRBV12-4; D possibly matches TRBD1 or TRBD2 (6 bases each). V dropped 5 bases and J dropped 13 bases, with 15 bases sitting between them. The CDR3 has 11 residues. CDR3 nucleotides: TGTGCCAGCAGTCTGGGGAGGACAGTCTACTTC. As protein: CASSLGRTVYF.